Below, 20 T cell receptor beta chains from the same sample are listed, as sequenced in a study of T cells in Graves' hyperthyroidism and ophthalmopathy. TCR beta CDR3 regions were amplified from RNA transcripts. The HTBI primer set served for first-round RT-PCR of the TCR CDR3. In TCRdb, the multiplex PCR reads were re-called with MiXCR into one record per CDR3 protein. Among 550,000 to 650,000 distinct CDR3 sequences listed, about 15% were seen once. Material: blood. The source of these receptors is a woman aged 25 to 39 with Graves' hyperthyroidism that later progressed to Graves' ophthalmopathy.

In its sample, this clonotype was seen a few times. The genes are TRBV7-8 and TRBJ1-3, with D perhaps TRBD1 (6 bases). This CDR3 is 14 amino acids long. Trimming stripped 7 bases from V and 4 bases from J, with 14 bases between. The V gene's germline CDR1 is SGHVS and CDR2 FQNEAQ. As DNA, the CDR3 is TGTGCCAGCACCCTACAGGGAGACGGAAACACCATATATTTT. This sequence encodes CASTLQGDGNTIYF.

This clonotype was recorded a few times. This sequence joins TRBV6-5 and TRBJ2-3; 11 bases fit TRBD2. The CDR3 is made up of 17 amino acids. Looked up from germline, CDR1 is MNHEY and CDR2 is SVGAGI. J lost 4 bases, V lost 2 bases, and 8 bases had no gene match. This CDR3 reads CASSYRLTSGSSDTQYF. The CDR3 nucleotides read TGTGCCAGCAGTTACCGTCTTACTAGCGGGAGTTCAGATACGCAGTATTTT.

At least ten counts were recorded for this clonotype. This chain links TRBV12-5 with TRBJ1-2, with D uncertain. Germline CDR1 reads LGHNT; CDR2 reads FRNRAP. Trimming left V 0 bases short and J 8 bases short, with 13 bases between. This CDR3 contains 14 residues. The DNA for the CDR3 is TGTGCTAGTGGTTTGGTATCCCCTGGCGCCGGCTACACCTTC. Translation: CASGLVSPGAGYTF. Full variable domain (missing parts from reference TRBV12-5 and TRBJ1-2): DARVTQTPRHKVTEMGQEVTMRCQPILGHNTVFWYRQTMMQGLELLAYFRNRAPLDDSGMPKDRFSAEMPDATLATLKIQPSEPRDSAVYFCASGLVSPGAGYTFGSGTRLTVV.

This clonotype has a count of ten or more. The V and J genes are TRBV12-5 and TRBJ2-7, with 8 positions matching TRBD2. Looked up from germline, CDR1 is LGHNT and CDR2 is FRNRAP. J was trimmed by 0 bases and V by 1 base; bases with no gene match: 14. The CDR3 is 19 residues long. CDR3 amino acids: CASGLAVTTYSGDSYEQYF. CDR3 in DNA: TGTGCTAGTGGTTTGGCCGTTACTACTTATAGCGGGGACTCCTACGAGCAGTACTTC.

V and J are TRBV9 and TRBJ1-3; TRBD1 matches at 7 bases. J lost 2 bases, V lost 0 bases, and 8 bases had no gene match. CDR3 size: 17 residues. Looked up from germline, CDR1 is SGDLS and CDR2 is YYNGEE. The CDR3 DNA reads as TGTGCCAGCAGCGTAGCTAGCGGAGGGGGCACTGGAAACACCATATATTTT. Protein sequence: CASSVASGGGTGNTIYF.

This clonotype is a singleton in its sample. The CDR3 is CASSQGDRGNTQYF. The CDR3 DNA reads as TGTGCCAGCAGCCAAGGGGACAGGGGAAATACGCAGTATTTT. The chain recombines TRBV14 with TRBJ2-3; 10 bases fit TRBD1. Germline CDR1 is SGHDN and CDR2 is FVKESK. After removal of 1 base from V and 7 bases from J, the junction contained 2 bases not matched to a gene. This CDR3 is 14 amino acids long.

The genes are TRBV4-1 and TRBJ1-6, with a possible D match to TRBD1 (5 bases). Trimming stripped 4 bases from V and 4 bases from J, with 32 bases between. The germline V gene has CDR1 MGHRA and CDR2 YSYEKL. The CDR3 length is 22 residues. The CDR3 loop reads CASSPRGIGGVDVKTYNSPLHF. As DNA, the CDR3 is TGCGCCAGCAGCCCGAGGGGCATAGGAGGGGTCGACGTTAAAACTTATAATTCACCCCTCCACTTT.

The chain links TRBV4-2 to TRBJ2-7; unclear D gene. The CDR3 totals 12 residues. Trimming left V 3 bases short and J 6 bases short, with 9 bases between. Looked up from germline, CDR1 is LGHNA and CDR2 is YNFKEQ. The DNA of the CDR3 is TGTGCCAGCAGCCAGGGTTTGGCCGAGCAGTACTTC. This sequence encodes CASSQGLAEQYF.

In its sample, this clonotype was seen many times. The rearrangement joins TRBV28 to TRBJ2-7; TRBD1 matches at 9 bases. The junction had 13 bases not matched to a gene; V was cut back by 5 bases and J by 2 bases. Germline V lookup: CDR1 MDHEN, CDR2 SYDVKM. The CDR3 spans 17 residues. The CDR3 nucleotides read TGTGCCAGCAGTACTCCCCCACAGGGGGCTTTCCCCTACGAGCAGTACTTC. It yields the protein CASSTPPQGAFPYEQYF.

This clonotype was seen many times. The chain employs TRBV7-2 and TRBJ2-5, with D perhaps TRBD1 (6 bases). V was cut by 5 bases and J by 5 bases, with 21 bases left in between. There are 16 residues in the CDR3. Germline V gene sequence: CDR1 SGHTA, CDR2 FQGNSA. The CDR3 DNA follows: TGTGCCAGCAGCCTCCAGGGGCTAGTAAAGGGGGAGACCCAGTACTTC. It translates to CASSLQGLVKGETQYF.

This clonotype was counted between two and nine times. This chain connects TRBV4-2 to TRBJ1-5; D may be TRBD1 (5 bases). The V end lost 1 base, the J end lost 3 bases, and 13 bases lay between the germline ends. The CDR3 has 16 residues. Germline-derived CDR1 and CDR2 are LGHNA and YNFKEQ. The CDR3 spells CASSQGEATVNQPQHF. CDR3 bases: TGTGCCAGCAGCCAAGGAGAGGCGACAGTCAATCAGCCCCAGCATTTT.

Many counts were recorded for this clonotype. The chain combines TRBV29-1 with TRBJ1-6; 8 bases match TRBD1. Germline V gene sequence: CDR1 SQVTM, CDR2 ANQGSEA. The CDR3 has 13 amino acids. V lost 4 bases to trimming and J lost 7 bases; unmatched junction nucleotides: 3. The CDR3 DNA reads as TGCAGCGTTGGACAGGGGTCAAATTCACCCCTCCACTTT. Its protein is CSVGQGSNSPLHF. Together with reference TRBV29-1 and TRBJ1-6, the CDR3 gives the full variable domain: SAVISQKPSRDICQRGTSLTIQCQVDSQVTMMFWYRQQPGQSLTLIATANQGSEATYESGFVIDKFPISRPNLTFSTLTVSNMSPEDSSIYLCSVGQGSNSPLHFGNGTRLTVT.

This clonotype was counted ten times or more. The genes are TRBV12-5 and TRBJ1-1; D is possibly TRBD1 (6 bases). Germline V gene sequence: CDR1 LGHNT, CDR2 FRNRAP. Trimming pared 6 bases from V and 0 bases from J, leaving 8 bases between. The CDR3 sequence is 13 residues long. The CDR3 loop reads CASGGGLNTEAFF. For the CDR3, the DNA is TGTGCTAGTGGCGGGGGCCTGAACACTGAAGCTTTCTTT.

The V call is TRBV19, the J call TRBJ1-2; D is unclear. The CDR3 extends over 14 amino acids. Between the trimmed V and J ends, which lost 3 bases and 3 bases, there was a span of 11 bases. The germline V gene has CDR1 LNHDA and CDR2 SQIVND (reference sequence). CDR3 coding DNA: TGTGCCAGTAGTATGTCCCCTAGGGACTATGGCTACACCTTC. It specifies CASSMSPRDYGYTF.

In this sample, this clonotype turned up many times. The genes are TRBV25-1 and TRBJ1-2, with TRBD1 as a possible D gene (5 bases). The V and J ends lost 4 bases and 1 base respectively, with 16 bases between them. The CDR3 sequence is 16 residues long. Germline V CDR1 and CDR2: MGHDK, SYGVNS. The CDR3 DNA follows: TGTGCCAGCAGTGGCCCCCGGGGGGGAGGTAACTATGGCTACACCTTC. This gives the protein CASSGPRGGGNYGYTF.

Many counts were recorded for this clonotype. The V and J genes are TRBV12-3 or TRBV12-4 and TRBJ2-7; 7 bases fit TRBD1. This CDR3 has 15 residues. Unmatched junction bases numbered 4, after V lost 2 bases and J lost 0 bases. CDR3 sequence: CASSLQGEISYEQYF. The CDR3 DNA follows: TGTGCCAGCAGTTTACAGGGGGAGATCTCCTACGAGCAGTACTTC.

This clonotype has a count of ten or more. This chain joins TRBV12-3 or TRBV12-4 and TRBJ1-2; no clear D. V was pared by 8 bases and J by 4 bases, with 14 bases between. The CDR3 runs 13 residues. The CDR3 DNA follows: TGTGCCAGCTCGGGCAAATTCGGCTATGGCTACACCTTC. The encoded protein is CASSGKFGYGYTF.

The chain uses TRBV20-1 and TRBJ1-1; tentative D call: TRBD1 (5 bases). Germline CDR1 is DFQATT and CDR2 is SNEGSKA (reference sequence). This CDR3 contains 13 residues. V lost 6 bases and J 3 bases, leaving 14 bases between the germline ends. The CDR3 protein is CSAGGGEDTEAFF. CDR3 nucleotide sequence: TGCAGTGCCGGGGGGGGGGAGGACACTGAAGCTTTCTTT.

This clonotype was recorded at least ten times. The J gene is TRBJ2-7, the V gene TRBV28; TRBD1 matches 9 bases. The ends lost 3 bases at V and 3 bases at J; junction bases unmatched: 6. CDR1 is MDHEN and CDR2 is SYDVKM in the germline V gene. This CDR3 region has 15 residues. The DNA for the CDR3 is TGTGCCAGCAGTTTGGAGGGGACAGGGCTCTACGAGCAGTACTTC. Its protein is CASSLEGTGLYEQYF.

This clonotype was seen once. A much larger clone sits a single nucleotide away, making a read error possible. The rearrangement links TRBV27 to TRBJ2-5; D is uncertain. V lost 4 bases to trimming and J lost 2 bases, with 11 bases between them. The CDR3 has 14 residues. Per germline, CDR1 MNHEY and CDR2 SMNVEV (reference sequence). The CDR3 DNA reads as TGTGCCAGCAGTTCCTCGGTGAGACAAGAGACCCAGTACTTC. Its translation is CASSSSVRQETQYF.